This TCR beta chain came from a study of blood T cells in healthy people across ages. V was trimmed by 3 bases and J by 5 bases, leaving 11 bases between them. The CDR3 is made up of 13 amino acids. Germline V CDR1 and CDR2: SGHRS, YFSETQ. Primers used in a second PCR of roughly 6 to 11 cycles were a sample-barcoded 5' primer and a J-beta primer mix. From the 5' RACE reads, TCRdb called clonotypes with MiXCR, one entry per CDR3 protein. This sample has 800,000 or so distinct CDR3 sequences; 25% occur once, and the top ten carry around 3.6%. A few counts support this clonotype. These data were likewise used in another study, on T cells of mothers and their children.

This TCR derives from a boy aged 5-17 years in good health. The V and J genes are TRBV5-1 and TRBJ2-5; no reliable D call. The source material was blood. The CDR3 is CASSSGPLETQYF. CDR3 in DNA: TGCGCCAGCAGCTCCGGACCCCTGGAGACCCAGTACTTC.